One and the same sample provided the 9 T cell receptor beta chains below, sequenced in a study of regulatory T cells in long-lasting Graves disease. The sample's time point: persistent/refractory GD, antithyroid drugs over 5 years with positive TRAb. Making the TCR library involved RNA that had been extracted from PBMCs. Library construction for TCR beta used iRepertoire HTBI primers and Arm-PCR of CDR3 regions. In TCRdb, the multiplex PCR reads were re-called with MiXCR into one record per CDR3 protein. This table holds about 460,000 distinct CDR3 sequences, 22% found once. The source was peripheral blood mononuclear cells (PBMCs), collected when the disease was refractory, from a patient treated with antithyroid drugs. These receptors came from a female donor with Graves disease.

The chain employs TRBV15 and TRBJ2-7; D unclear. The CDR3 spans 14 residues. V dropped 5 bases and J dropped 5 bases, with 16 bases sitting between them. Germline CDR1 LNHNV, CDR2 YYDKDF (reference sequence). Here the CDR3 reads CATSLEVSPNEQYF. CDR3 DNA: TGTGCCACCAGCCTGGAAGTTTCCCCTAACGAGCAGTACTTC.

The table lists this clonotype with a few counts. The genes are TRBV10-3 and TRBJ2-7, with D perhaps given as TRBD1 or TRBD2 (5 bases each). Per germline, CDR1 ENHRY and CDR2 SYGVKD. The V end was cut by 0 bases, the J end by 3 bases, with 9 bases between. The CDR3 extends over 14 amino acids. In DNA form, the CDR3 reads TGTGCCATCAGTGAGTCGGGACGGATCTACGAGCAGTACTTC. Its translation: CAISESGRIYEQYF.

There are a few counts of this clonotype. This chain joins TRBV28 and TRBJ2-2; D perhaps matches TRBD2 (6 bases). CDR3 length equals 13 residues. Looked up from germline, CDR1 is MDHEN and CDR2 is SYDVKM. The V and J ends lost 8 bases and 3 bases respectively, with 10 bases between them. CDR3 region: CASGREDTGELFF. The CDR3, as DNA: TGTGCCAGCGGCAGGGAGGACACCGGGGAGCTGTTTTTT.

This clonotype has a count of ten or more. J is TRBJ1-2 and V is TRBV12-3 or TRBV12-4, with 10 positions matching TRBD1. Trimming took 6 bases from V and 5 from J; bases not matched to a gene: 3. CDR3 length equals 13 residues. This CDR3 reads CASRPDRGYGYTF. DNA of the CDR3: TGTGCCAGCAGACCGGACAGGGGGTATGGCTACACCTTC.

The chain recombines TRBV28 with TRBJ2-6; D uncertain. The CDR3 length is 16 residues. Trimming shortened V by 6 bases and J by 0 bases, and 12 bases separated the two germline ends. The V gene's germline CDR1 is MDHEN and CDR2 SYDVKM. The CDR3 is CASSFPPGSGANVLTF. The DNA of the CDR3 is TGTGCCAGCAGCTTCCCTCCCGGCTCTGGGGCCAACGTCCTGACTTTC.

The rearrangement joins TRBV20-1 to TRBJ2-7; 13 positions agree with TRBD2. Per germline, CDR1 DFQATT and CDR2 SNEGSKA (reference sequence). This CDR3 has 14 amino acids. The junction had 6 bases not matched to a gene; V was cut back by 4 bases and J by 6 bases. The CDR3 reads CSATTSGRAREQYF. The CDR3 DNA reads TGCAGTGCTACTACTAGCGGGAGGGCCCGCGAGCAGTACTTC.

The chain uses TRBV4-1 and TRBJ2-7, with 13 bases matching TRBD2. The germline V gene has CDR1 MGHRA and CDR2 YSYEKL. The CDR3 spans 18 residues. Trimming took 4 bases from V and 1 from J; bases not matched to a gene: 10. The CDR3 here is CASSPQTSGGIRSYEQYF. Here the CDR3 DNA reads TGCGCCAGCAGCCCCCAGACTAGCGGGGGGATCCGGTCCTACGAGCAGTACTTC.

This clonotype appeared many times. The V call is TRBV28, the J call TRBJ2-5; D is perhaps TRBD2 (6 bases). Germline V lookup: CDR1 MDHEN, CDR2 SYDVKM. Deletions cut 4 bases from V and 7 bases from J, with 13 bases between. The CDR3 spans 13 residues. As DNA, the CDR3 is TGTGCCAGCAGTTACCCTAGCGTCACGACCCAGTACTTC. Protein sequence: CASSYPSVTTQYF. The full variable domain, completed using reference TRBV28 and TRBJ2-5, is DVKVTQSSRYLVKRTGEKVFLECVQDMDHENMFWYRQDPGLGLRLIYFSYDVKMKEKGDIPEGYSVSREKKERFSLILESASTNQTSMYLCASSYPSVTTQYFGPGTRLLVL.

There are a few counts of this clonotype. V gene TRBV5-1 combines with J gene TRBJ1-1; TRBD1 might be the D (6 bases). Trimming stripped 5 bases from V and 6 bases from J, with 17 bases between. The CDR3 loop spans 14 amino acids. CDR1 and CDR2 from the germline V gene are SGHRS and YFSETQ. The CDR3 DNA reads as TGCGCCAGCAGATCCCCGGGGGGGCGGCCTGAAGCTTTCTTT. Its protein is CASRSPGGRPEAFF.